This section outlines one T cell receptor beta chain sequence together with its context. Antigen: not known. Constant-region reverse primers amplified full-length variable regions, followed by semi-nested Nested Universal Primer A PCR. TCRdb redid the calling of the 5' RACE reads with MiXCR, one entry per CDR3 protein. The table includes nearly 55,000 distinct CDR3 sequences, roughly 17% detected once. General study points: Tumor-infiltrating Treg TCR alpha and beta sequences overlapped most with tumor naive CD4+ T cells, then blood naive.

CD25-based Treg depletion was applied to purified naive CD4+ T cells. This receptor was identified in a female donor with breast cancer. Sequencing used naive CD4+ T cells sorted from blood. Subset here: naive CD4+ T cells, CD4+CD45RA+CD25-.

CDR3 protein: CASSPPSSLQETQYF. The CDR3 region has the DNA TGTGCCAGCTCACCACCGTCTAGCTTGCAGGAGACCCAGTACTTC. V usage is TRBV18 and J usage is TRBJ2-5; a possible D gene is TRBD2 (5 bases). The CDR3 has 15 residues. CDR1 and CDR2 (germline): KGHSH, LQKENI. Trimming left V 0 bases short and J 5 bases short, with 13 bases between. Full variable domain (missing parts from reference TRBV18 and TRBJ2-5): NAGVMQNPRHLVRRRGQEARLRCSPMKGHSHVYWYRQLPEEGLKFMVYLQKENIIDESGMPKERFSAEFPKEGPSILRIQQVVRGDSAAYFCASSPPSSLQETQYFGPGTRLLVL.